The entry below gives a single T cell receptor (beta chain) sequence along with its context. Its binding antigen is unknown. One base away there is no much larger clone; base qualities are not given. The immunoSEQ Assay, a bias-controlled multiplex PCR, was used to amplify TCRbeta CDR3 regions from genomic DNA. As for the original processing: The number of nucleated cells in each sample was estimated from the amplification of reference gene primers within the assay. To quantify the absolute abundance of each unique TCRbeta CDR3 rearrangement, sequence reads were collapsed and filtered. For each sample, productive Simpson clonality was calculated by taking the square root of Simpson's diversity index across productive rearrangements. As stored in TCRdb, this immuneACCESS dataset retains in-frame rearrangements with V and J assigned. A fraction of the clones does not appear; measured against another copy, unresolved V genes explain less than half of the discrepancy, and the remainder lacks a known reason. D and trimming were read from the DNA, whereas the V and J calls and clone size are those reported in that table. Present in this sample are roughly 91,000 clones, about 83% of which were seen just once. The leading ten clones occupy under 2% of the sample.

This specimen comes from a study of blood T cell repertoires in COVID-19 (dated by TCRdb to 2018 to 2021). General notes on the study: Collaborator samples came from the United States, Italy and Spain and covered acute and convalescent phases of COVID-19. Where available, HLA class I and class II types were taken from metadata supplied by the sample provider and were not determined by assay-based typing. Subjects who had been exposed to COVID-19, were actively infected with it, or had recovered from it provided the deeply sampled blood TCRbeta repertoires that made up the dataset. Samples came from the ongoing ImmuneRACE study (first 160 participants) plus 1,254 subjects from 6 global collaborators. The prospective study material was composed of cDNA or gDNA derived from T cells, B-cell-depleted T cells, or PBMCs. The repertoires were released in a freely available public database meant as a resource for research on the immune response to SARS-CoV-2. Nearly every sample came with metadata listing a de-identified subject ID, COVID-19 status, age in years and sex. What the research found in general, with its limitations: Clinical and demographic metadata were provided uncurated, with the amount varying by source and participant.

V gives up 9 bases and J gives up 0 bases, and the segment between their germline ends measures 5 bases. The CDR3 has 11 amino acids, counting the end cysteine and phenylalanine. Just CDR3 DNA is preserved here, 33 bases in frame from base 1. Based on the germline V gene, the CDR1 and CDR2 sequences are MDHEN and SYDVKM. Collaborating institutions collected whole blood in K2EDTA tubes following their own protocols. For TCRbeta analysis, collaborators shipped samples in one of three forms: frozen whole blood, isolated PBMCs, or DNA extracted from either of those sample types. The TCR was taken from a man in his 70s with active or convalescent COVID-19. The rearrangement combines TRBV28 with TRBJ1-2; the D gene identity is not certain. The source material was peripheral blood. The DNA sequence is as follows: TGTGCCAGTGCGTCTAACTATGGCTACACCTTC. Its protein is CASASNYGYTF.